This T cell receptor beta chain came from a study of cytomegalovirus exposure and HLA in healthy donors. PCR amplification relied on 60 Vbeta primers (plus 13 Jbeta primers). The assay was immunoSEQ multiplex PCR, and TCRdb's table has in-frame clones only and misses some. The sample yields 200,000 or so clones, approximately 87% seen once. The CDR3 runs to 13 residues. V shed 4 bases and J shed 7 bases, with 14 bases lying between them. Germline V gene data show CDR1 as SGHNT and CDR2 as YYREEE (reference sequence). The V call is TRBV5-4, the J call TRBJ1-2, with D tentatively TRBD1 (6 bases). What was sequenced was PBMCs. The sequence was obtained from a man aged 30 to 39 in good health and CMV-seronegative. Here the CDR3 DNA reads TGTGCCAGCAGCATACACACAGGGCTTGGCTACACCTTC. Protein product: CASSIHTGLGYTF.